The clone carrying this TCR beta chain was seen a few times. The data belong to a study of PD-1 blockade in classical Hodgkin lymphoma. All the patients suffered relapse after autologous stem cell transplantation, and brentuximab vedotin exposure differed. The table came from immunoSEQ multiplex PCR; TCRdb's copy has only in-frame clones and leaves some out. The sample has 150,000 or so clones, 78% seen once; the top ten hold over 7.5%. V was cut by 4 bases and J by 1 base, with 12 bases left in between. CDR1 is SGHRS, CDR2 YFSETQ, per germline. The length of the CDR3 is 14 residues. The source was peripheral blood mononuclear cells (PBMCs), collected before the second cycle of nivolumab. This sequence originates from a human donor with classical Hodgkin lymphoma. The V gene is TRBV5-1, the J gene TRBJ2-7; TRBD2 is a possible D gene (5 bases). The CDR3 nucleotides read TGCGCCAGCAGCCCGCAGCGGCCATCCTACGAGCAGTACTTC. As protein: CASSPQRPSYEQYF.